This TCR beta chain comes out of a study of T cells in Graves' hyperthyroidism and ophthalmopathy. CDR1 MGHDK and CDR2 SYGVNS come from the germline V gene. The CDR3 consists of 17 residues. J was trimmed by 8 bases and V by 1 base; bases with no gene match: 13. This clonotype showed up many times. RNA transcripts provided the source from which TCR beta CDR3 regions were amplified. HTBI primers drove first-round RT-PCR of the TCR CDR3. One entry per CDR3 protein results from TCRdb running MiXCR on the multiplex PCR reads. This sample yields approximately 640,000 distinct CDR3 sequences, of which 45% are seen a single time; under 8.5% belongs to the top ten.

The clonotype was recovered from an adult man with Graves' disease, either hyperthyroidism or ophthalmopathy (not recorded which). The rearrangement links TRBV25-1 to TRBJ1-4, with 7 positions matching TRBD1. The sequenced material came from peripheral blood or thyroid tissue (not recorded which). In DNA form, the CDR3 reads TGTGCCAGCAGTGAATCATCACAGGGGATCTCGGGGGAAAAACTGTTTTTT. Translation gives CASSESSQGISGEKLFF.